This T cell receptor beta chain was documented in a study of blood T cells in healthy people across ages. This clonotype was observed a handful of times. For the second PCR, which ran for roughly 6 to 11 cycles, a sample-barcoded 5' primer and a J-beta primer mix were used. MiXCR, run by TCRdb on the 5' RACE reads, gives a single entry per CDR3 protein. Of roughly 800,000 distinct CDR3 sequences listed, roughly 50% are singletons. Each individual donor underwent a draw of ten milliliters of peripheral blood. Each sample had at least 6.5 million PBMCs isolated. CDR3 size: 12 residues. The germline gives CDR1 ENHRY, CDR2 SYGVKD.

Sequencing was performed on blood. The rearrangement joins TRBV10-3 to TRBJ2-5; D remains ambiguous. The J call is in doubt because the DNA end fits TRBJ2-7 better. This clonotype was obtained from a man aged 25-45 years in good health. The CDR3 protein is CAISSGSYEQYF. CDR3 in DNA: TGTGCCATCAGTAGTGGATCCTACGAGCAGTACTTC.